These 25 T cell receptor beta chains were sequenced from one sample in a study of response to subunit inactivated influenza vaccine. Each CDR3 protein gets one entry after TCRdb re-called the RT-PCR reads with MiXCR. The sample holds a few hundred thousand distinct CDR3 sequences; just over 20% are singletons and the top ten take 9.5% to 13%. The specimen was PBMCs from blood, collected less than 22 months after vaccination. These receptor sequences come from a man aged 50 to 75 who received an inactivated influenza vaccine.

Ten or more counts support this clonotype. The chain recombines TRBV6-2 or TRBV6-3 with TRBJ2-1; D remains unclear. CDR1 and CDR2 (germline): MNHEY, SVGEGT. Between the trimmed V and J ends, which lost 3 bases and 6 bases, there was a span of 12 bases. This CDR3 is built from 14 residues. CDR3 nucleotide sequence: TGTGCCAGCAGTTATCTTCTCCCGGGCAATGAGCAGTTCTTC. It yields the protein CASSYLLPGNEQFF.

At least ten counts were recorded for this clonotype. The chain carries TRBV2 and TRBJ1-1; possible D gene TRBD1, 5 bases. CDR3 length equals 15 residues. V dropped 4 bases and J dropped 3 bases, with 15 bases sitting between them. Per the germline V gene, CDR1 is SNHLY and CDR2 is FYNNEI. CDR3 region: CASSVQAGWDTEAFF. The CDR3 DNA reads TGTGCCAGCAGTGTACAGGCGGGGTGGGACACTGAAGCTTTCTTT.

This sequence joins TRBV7-9 and TRBJ2-5; a weak D match, TRBD2 (6 bases). CDR3 length equals 15 residues. Looked up from germline, CDR1 is SEHNR and CDR2 is FQNEAQ (reference sequence). V lost 3 bases to trimming and J lost 5 bases, with 16 bases between them. CDR3 sequence reads: CASSFQIGSGETQYF. In DNA, the CDR3 is TGTGCCAGCAGCTTCCAGATAGGAAGCGGGGAGACCCAGTACTTC. The whole variable domain, filled in from reference TRBV7-9 and TRBJ2-5, reads DTGVSQNPRHKITKRGQNVTFRCDPISEHNRLYWYRQTLGQGPEFLTYFQNEAQLEKSRLLSDRFSAERPKGSFSTLEIQRTEQGDSAMYLCASSFQIGSGETQYFGPGTRLLVL.

The chain carries TRBV6-5 and TRBJ1-1; D remains unclear. CDR3 length: 15 amino acids. V lost 0 bases to trimming and J lost 3 bases, with 11 bases between them. CDR1 is MNHEY and CDR2 is SVGAGI in the germline V gene. CDR3 nucleotides: TGTGCCAGCAGTTACTCGAGTGTCTGGGACACTGAAGCTTTCTTT. The encoded protein is CASSYSSVWDTEAFF.

This clonotype was counted only a few times. The chain couples TRBV18 to TRBJ1-3; 7 nucleotides match TRBD1. The CDR3 is made up of 16 amino acids. Germline loops: CDR1 KGHSH, CDR2 LQKENI. Trimming at V came to 6 bases and at J to 4 bases, leaving 12 bases not matched to a gene. The CDR3 sequence is CASSQSGTDLGNTIYF. CDR3 DNA sequence: TGTGCCAGCTCTCAATCGGGGACAGACCTGGGAAACACCATATATTTT.

In nucleotides, the CDR3 is TGTGCCAGCAGCCCCCTAGCCAAAGGTGACATTCAGTACTTC. Protein product: CASSPLAKGDIQYF. This sequence joins TRBV7-2 and TRBJ2-4; the D gene is possibly TRBD2 (5 bases). This CDR3 comprises 14 residues. Trimming shortened V by 5 bases and J by 8 bases, and 16 bases separated the two germline ends. Per the germline V gene, CDR1 is SGHTA and CDR2 is FQGNSA.

CDR3 sequence (DNA): TGCGCCAGCAGCTTGAGGACAGGCTCTGGAAACACCATATATTTT. It encodes CASSLRTGSGNTIYF. This sequence joins TRBV5-1 and TRBJ1-3; 7 bases are shared with TRBD1. Germline values: CDR1 SGHRS, CDR2 YFSETQ. V trimming: 1 base; J trimming: 0 bases; junction bases outside the gene matches: 1. The CDR3 spans 15 residues.

This clonotype was seen only a few times. V is TRBV4-3 and J is TRBJ1-2; D is uncertain. CDR3 size: 14 residues. Trimming shortened V by 1 base and J by 8 bases, and 14 bases separated the two germline ends. The germline gives CDR1 LGHNA, CDR2 YSLEER. The DNA of the CDR3 is TGCGCCAGCAGCCAAGGGACCCGGGGAGGCGGCTACACCTTC. Residues: CASSQGTRGGGYTF.

This clonotype was recorded at least ten times. The gene calls are TRBV19 and TRBJ1-1; no clear D. V was pared by 6 bases and J by 2 bases, with 13 bases between. Germline V CDR1 and CDR2: LNHDA, SQIVND (reference sequence). This CDR3 comprises 14 residues. CDR3 sequence: CASRRREPNTEAFF. The CDR3 coding sequence is TGTGCCAGTAGACGTCGGGAGCCAAACACTGAAGCTTTCTTT.

The chain recombines TRBV7-2 with TRBJ2-3; TRBD2 agrees at 10 bases. The CDR3 loop spans 16 amino acids. Trimming at V came to 4 bases and at J to 3 bases, leaving 7 bases not matched to a gene. CDR1 SGHTA and CDR2 FQGNSA come from the germline V gene. CDR3 nucleotide sequence: TGTGCCAGCAGCTGGGGTGCGGGACTAGCGACAGATACGCAGTATTTT. Its protein is CASSWGAGLATDTQYF. Full variable domain (remainder filled in from reference TRBV7-2 and TRBJ2-3): GAGVSQSPSNKVTEKGKDVELRCDPISGHTALYWYRQSLGQGLEFLIYFQGNSAPDKSGLPSDRFSAERTGGSVSTLTIQRTQQEDSAVYLCASSWGAGLATDTQYFGPGTRLTVL.

This clonotype was seen more than once but under ten times. The V and J genes are TRBV15 and TRBJ2-1; 12 bases fit TRBD2. The CDR3 covers 13 residues. V lost 9 bases and J lost 9; bases outside the gene matches: 6. CDR1 is LNHNV and CDR2 is YYDKDF in the germline V gene (reference sequence). CDR3 sequence: CATRLAGVSEQFF. CDR3 sequence (DNA): TGTGCCACACGACTAGCGGGAGTTAGTGAGCAGTTCTTC.

The chain couples TRBV4-3 to TRBJ1-5, with D tentatively TRBD1 (5 bases). The CDR3 is 15 residues long. CDR1 and CDR2 (germline): LGHNA, YSLEER. V was pared by 0 bases and J by 10 bases, with 16 bases between. DNA of the CDR3: TGCGCCAGCAGCCAAGAGTACAGGAGCCTGGGACCCCAGCATTTT. Amino acids: CASSQEYRSLGPQHF.

This chain joins TRBV27 and TRBJ2-7; a weak D match, TRBD2 (5 bases). Germline V gene lookup returns CDR1 MNHEY and CDR2 SMNVEV (reference sequence). The V gene lost 6 bases and the J gene lost 0 bases, with 18 bases spanning the gap. The CDR3 has 16 amino acids. The CDR3 bases are TGTGCCAGCAGCCCCTCCCCCGGGCGGGTCTCCTACGAGCAGTACTTC. It specifies CASSPSPGRVSYEQYF.

The rearrangement uses TRBV2 and TRBJ1-1; possible D gene TRBD1, 5 bases. CDR3 length equals 14 residues. Germline V lookup: CDR1 SNHLY, CDR2 FYNNEI. Trimming took 6 bases from V and 3 from J, leaving 14 bases between them. CDR3 DNA sequence: TGTGCCAGCAGGAGACGGTGGGGGGACACTGAAGCTTTCTTT. Its protein product is CASRRRWGDTEAFF.

This clonotype was counted ten times or more. The chain has TRBV3-1 and TRBJ1-6, with TRBD1 matching 10 bases. Germline loops: CDR1 LGHDT, CDR2 YNNKEL (reference sequence). With 4 bases clipped from V and 8 bases from J, the junction kept 2 bases outside the gene matches. There are 14 residues in the CDR3. The CDR3 region has the DNA TGTGCCAGCAGCCTGGGGACAGGGGATTCACCCCTCCACTTT. Residues: CASSLGTGDSPLHF.

This clonotype was seen a few times. V is TRBV20-1 and J is TRBJ2-2; 7 bases match TRBD2. This CDR3 comprises 15 residues. Looked up from germline, CDR1 is DFQATT and CDR2 is SNEGSKA (reference sequence). V was pared by 5 bases and J by 3 bases, with 9 bases of the junction left unmatched. CDR3 loop: CSAPRASGYTGELFF. Here the CDR3 DNA reads TGCAGTGCTCCTAGGGCTAGCGGATACACCGGGGAGCTGTTTTTT.

This clonotype was recorded a few times. The V and J genes are TRBV20-1 and TRBJ1-6; weak D call: TRBD1 (5 bases). V lost 4 bases and J lost 7, with 14 bases in between. The CDR3 runs to 14 residues. Germline CDR1 DFQATT, CDR2 SNEGSKA (reference sequence). The CDR3 DNA follows: TGCAGTGCTATTAGGGGTCCCACAAATTCACCCCTCCACTTT. It codes for CSAIRGPTNSPLHF.

This clonotype showed up just a few times. This chain uses TRBV28 with TRBJ2-7, with D possibly being TRBD1 (6 bases). The CDR3 contains 15 residues. Germline lookup yields CDR1 MDHEN and CDR2 SYDVKM. The V and J ends lost 2 bases and 2 bases respectively, with 13 bases between them. This CDR3 reads CASSLGQGLTYEQYF. The CDR3 nucleotides are TGTGCCAGCAGTTTAGGCCAGGGGTTGACCTACGAGCAGTACTTC.

J is TRBJ1-1 and V is TRBV18; D perhaps matches TRBD1 (5 bases). This CDR3 region has 12 residues. V was cut by 3 bases and J by 6 bases, with 8 bases left in between. Germline-derived CDR1 and CDR2 are KGHSH and LQKENI. In nucleotides, the CDR3 is TGTGCCAGCTCACCTCCGGGGGCTGAAGCTTTCTTT. The encoded protein is CASSPPGAEAFF.

This rearrangement joins TRBV7-9 to TRBJ2-1; 11 bases are shared with TRBD2. Germline V gene lookup returns CDR1 SEHNR and CDR2 FQNEAQ (reference sequence). V trimming: 6 bases; J trimming: 5 bases; junction bases outside the gene matches: 3. The CDR3 length is 14 residues. The CDR3 region is CASRIAGGDNEQFF. The CDR3 nucleotides read TGTGCCAGCAGAATAGCGGGAGGGGACAATGAGCAGTTCTTC.

J is TRBJ1-1 and V is TRBV20-1, with 8 bases that match TRBD1. In germline, CDR1 is DFQATT, CDR2 SNEGSKA (reference sequence). The CDR3 totals 14 residues. J lost 2 bases, V lost 4 bases, and 6 bases had no gene match. The CDR3 DNA reads TGCAGTGCTACCCACGGACAGGGTAACACTGAAGCTTTCTTT. Its translation is CSATHGQGNTEAFF.

This clonotype was seen more than once but under ten times. As DNA, the CDR3 is TGCAGTGCTAGGGAAGTCAGAGGCTCCTATAATTCACCCCTCCACTTT. The encoded protein is CSAREVRGSYNSPLHF. The V gene is TRBV20-1, the J gene TRBJ1-6; no reliable D call. Germline assignment: CDR1 DFQATT and CDR2 SNEGSKA (reference sequence). The CDR3 has 16 residues. Trimming took 3 bases from V and 0 from J, leaving 12 bases between them.

V usage is TRBV28 and J usage is TRBJ2-7; D gene uncertain. Germline values: CDR1 MDHEN, CDR2 SYDVKM. V lost 4 bases and J lost 4, with 11 bases in between. This CDR3 comprises 13 residues. The CDR3 reads CASSSAPLYEQYF. The CDR3 region has the DNA TGTGCCAGCAGTTCCGCTCCGTTGTACGAGCAGTACTTC.

This clonotype has a handful of counts. The chain uses TRBV10-3 and TRBJ1-1, with D hard to call. There are 14 residues in the CDR3. The V end was cut by 3 bases, the J end by 1 base, with 9 bases between. Germline lookup yields CDR1 ENHRY and CDR2 SYGVKD. DNA of the CDR3: TGTGCCATCAGTGACAGAATAGCGAACACTGAAGCTTTCTTT. It is translated as CAISDRIANTEAFF.

This clonotype was seen a handful of times. The V call is TRBV20-1, the J call TRBJ1-2; D unresolved. The V and J ends lost 0 bases and 8 bases respectively, with 19 bases between them. The CDR3 is 15 amino acids. CDR1 DFQATT and CDR2 SNEGSKA come from the germline V gene (reference sequence). CDR3 protein: CSARDFLREDKGYTF. CDR3 sequence (DNA): TGCAGTGCTAGAGATTTTCTAAGGGAAGATAAGGGCTACACCTTC.